This TCR beta chain was sequenced for a study of Graves' ophthalmopathy and Graves' hyperthyroidism. The authors amplified TCR beta CDR3 regions, and they did so from RNA transcripts for repertoire sequencing. In the first round, RT-PCR was carried out with HTBI primers, and a multiplex PCR formed the second round. TCRdb redid the calling of the multiplex PCR reads with MiXCR, one entry per CDR3 protein. Among 650,000 to 800,000 distinct CDR3 sequences listed, just over 40% were seen once. At least ten counts were recorded for this clonotype. Its specificity is not known. The germline V gene has CDR1 SNHLY and CDR2 FYNNEI. V lost 5 bases to trimming and J lost 2 bases, with 10 bases between them. The length of the CDR3 is 14 residues. Study findings and constraints: The model flagged ophthalmopathy progression at about 68% sensitivity and 72% to 80% specificity.

The source is an adult man with Graves' ophthalmopathy. Sample: peripheral blood. The chain recombines TRBV2 with TRBJ1-5; D is ambiguous. CDR3 protein: CASSLPGGNQPQHF. The CDR3 DNA reads as TGTGCCAGCAGTCTACCTGGGGGCAATCAGCCCCAGCATTTT.